This TCR beta chain was sequenced during a study of T cells after posttransplantation cyclophosphamide. Study-wide findings and caveats: Recipient CMV seropositivity and CMV reactivation strongly tracked TRB clonality. Later blood repertoires were often dominated by clones from the donor CD8+ memory compartment. Skin or GI-infiltrating T cells shared few TRB sequences with blood.

The CDR3 consists of 20 residues. Trimming took off 2 bases at V and 2 bases at J, with 25 bases between the two ends. Germline V gives CDR1 LGHNT, CDR2 FRNRAP. A word on this clone: Its matching antigen is unknown.

Busulfan-fludarabine conditioning, marrow transplant, and cyclophosphamide on days +3 and +4 were administered. Here immunoSEQ multiplex PCR was the method, and the copy in TCRdb shows in-frame clones only, minus some. The sample holds 16,000 or so clones, almost 95% seen once. This receptor was obtained from a male patient between 60 and 69 years old who received an allogeneic stem cell transplant from a related donor and was CMV-positive. Some of the T cells may derive from the graft donor. This chain uses TRBV12-5 with TRBJ2-1; TRBD1 or TRBD2 may be the D gene (9 bases each). The sample consisted of CD4+ T cells sorted from blood, taken after allogeneic stem cell transplant with posttransplant cyclophosphamide. CDR3 sequence: CASGLRDREDGGGAYNEQFF. The DNA for the CDR3 is TGTGCTAGTGGTTTGCGGGACAGGGAAGACGGCGGGGGGGCCTACAATGAGCAGTTCTTC.